The 16 T cell receptor beta chains in this list originate from one sample, sequenced in a study of blood T cell repertoires in COVID-19. Assay used: immunoSEQ multiplex PCR; TCRdb lists only in-frame clones, some missing. The sample shows approximately 230,000 clones, just over 90% of them seen only once. The sequenced sample consisted of PBMCs or T cells enriched from blood (not recorded which). These receptors were collected from a woman aged 18-30 years who had recovered from COVID-19.

The V gene is TRBV11-2, the J gene TRBJ1-5; weak D call: TRBD1 (5 bases). CDR3 length: 14 residues. Germline V gene lookup returns CDR1 SGHAT and CDR2 FQNNGV. V lost 5 bases and J lost 2, with 10 bases in between. In DNA form, the CDR3 reads TGTGCCAGCAGCCCGGGACTCGGCAATCAGCCCCAGCATTTT. The encoded protein is CASSPGLGNQPQHF.

The chain recombines TRBV6-5 with TRBJ1-6; 7 nucleotides line up with TRBD1. In germline, CDR1 is MNHEY, CDR2 SVGAGI. The V segment lost 8 bases and the J segment 6 bases; nucleotides outside the gene matches: 4. The CDR3 runs 13 residues. This CDR3 is CASAGTANSPLHF. CDR3 bases: TGTGCCAGCGCCGGGACAGCTAATTCACCCCTCCACTTT.

The chain carries TRBV5-4 and TRBJ2-1; 11 nucleotides align to TRBD2. The CDR3 has 15 amino acids. Germline trimming cut 3 bases from V and 6 bases from J; bases unmatched to any gene: 5. Germline V gives CDR1 SGHNT, CDR2 YYREEE (reference sequence). The CDR3 region has the DNA TGTGCCAGCAGCTATAGCGGGAGGGAGACCAATGAGCAGTTCTTC. As protein: CASSYSGRETNEQFF.

The V gene is TRBV6-5, the J gene TRBJ2-3, with 9 bases aligning to TRBD1. Germline-derived CDR1 and CDR2 are MNHEY and SVGAGI. This CDR3 region has 16 residues. The J segment lost 4 bases and the V segment lost 0 bases, leaving 5 bases of the junction unmatched. The CDR3 region has the DNA TGTGCCAGCAGTTACTCTGGGACAGGGTTCCCAGATACGCAGTATTTT. Protein sequence: CASSYSGTGFPDTQYF.

This clone appeared once. The CDR3 loop reads CASSLGPGTGNEKLFF. The CDR3 nucleotides are TGTGCCAGCAGCTTAGGGCCCGGGACAGGGAATGAAAAACTGTTTTTT. The chain combines TRBV7-9 with TRBJ1-4, with 9 bases that match TRBD1. This CDR3 has 16 amino acids. The germline gives CDR1 SEHNR, CDR2 FQNEAQ (reference sequence). Trimming cost V 1 base and J 5 bases; bases outside gene matches: 5.

This chain uses TRBV13 with TRBJ1-2, with D tentatively TRBD1 (6 bases). The germline V and J ends were trimmed by 4 bases and 5 bases, with 8 bases remaining between them. This CDR3 region has 12 residues. The germline V gene has CDR1 PRHDT and CDR2 FYEKMQ (reference sequence). The DNA for the CDR3 is TGTGCCAGCAGCTCCGGACAGTATGGCTACACCTTC. Its protein is CASSSGQYGYTF.

The V call is TRBV4-2, the J call TRBJ2-5; tentatively, D is TRBD2 (7 bases). The germline CDR1 and CDR2 sequences are LGHNA and YNFKEQ. Trimming took 4 bases from V and 4 from J, leaving 16 bases between them. The CDR3 consists of 15 residues. The CDR3 coding sequence is TGTGCCAGCAGCCCGGATACGGGGGGCGTAGAGACCCAGTACTTC. As protein: CASSPDTGGVETQYF.

The chain couples TRBV7-2 to TRBJ1-4; D ambiguous. There are 15 residues in the CDR3. Germline V gene sequence: CDR1 SGHTA, CDR2 FQGNSA. The germline V and J ends were trimmed by 1 base and 4 bases, with 10 bases remaining between them. The CDR3 coding sequence is TGTGCCAGCAGCTTAGGGCTGATCTTTAATGAAAAACTGTTTTTT. It yields the protein CASSLGLIFNEKLFF. Based on the CDR3 plus reference TRBV7-2 and TRBJ1-4, the full variable domain is GAGVSQSPSNKVTEKGKDVELRCDPISGHTALYWYRQSLGQGLEFLIYFQGNSAPDKSGLPSDRFSAERTGGSVSTLTIQRTQQEDSAVYLCASSLGLIFNEKLFFGSGTQLSVL.

V is TRBV6-5 and J is TRBJ2-2; 9 bases are a match to TRBD2. The CDR3 runs to 15 residues. The V and J ends lost 6 bases and 4 bases, in that order; junction bases with no gene match: 6. The germline V gene encodes CDR1 MNHEY and CDR2 SVGAGI. The DNA of the CDR3 is TGTGCCAGCAGACCGGGGGGACTAGCCACCGGGGAGCTGTTTTTT. As protein: CASRPGGLATGELFF.

A single count supports this clone. The chain has TRBV7-9 and TRBJ2-1, with D possibly matching TRBD2 (6 bases). The CDR3 runs to 12 residues. Germline V gene lookup returns CDR1 SEHNR and CDR2 FQNEAQ (reference sequence). Trimming left V 8 bases short and J 8 bases short, with 13 bases between. Here the CDR3 reads CASVGREDEQFF. The CDR3 bases are TGTGCCAGCGTGGGCAGGGAGGATGAGCAGTTCTTC.

This clone occurred a few times. The chain links TRBV4-1 to TRBJ1-5; TRBD1 agrees at 9 bases. V was clipped by 0 bases and J by 7 bases; unmatched bases: 13. Germline CDR1 and CDR2: MGHRA and YSYEKL. The CDR3 is made up of 18 amino acids. CDR3 in amino acids: CASSQDPLGDRVGQPQHF. DNA for the CDR3: TGCGCCAGCAGCCAAGATCCCCTGGGGGACAGGGTTGGGCAGCCCCAGCATTTT.

The genes are TRBV7-2 and TRBJ1-5; the match to TRBD1 covers 11 bases. After removal of 4 bases from V and 2 bases from J, the junction contained 4 bases not matched to a gene. Per the germline V gene, CDR1 is SGHTA and CDR2 is FQGNSA. The CDR3 consists of 16 residues. CDR3 DNA sequence: TGTGCCAGCAGCTGGACAGGGGGCAGCGGCAATCAGCCCCAGCATTTT. As protein: CASSWTGGSGNQPQHF.

V is TRBV10-3 and J is TRBJ2-3; 8 bases map to TRBD2. Germline V gives CDR1 ENHRY, CDR2 SYGVKD. The CDR3 totals 15 residues. V shed 7 bases and J 0 bases; nucleotides not matched to a gene: 6. The CDR3: CAINPGGASTDTQYF. CDR3 bases: TGTGCCATCAATCCCGGGGGGGCTAGCACAGATACGCAGTATTTT.

The chain has TRBV6-8 and TRBJ2-6; 7 bases are a match to TRBD2. Germline CDR1 is MNHGY and CDR2 is SAAAGT. The junction had 16 bases not matched to a gene; V was cut back by 2 bases and J by 0 bases. The CDR3 sequence is 21 residues long. The CDR3 DNA reads TGTGCCAGCAGTTACGGTAGTGGGCTAGCGGCCATAAGCTCTGGGGCCAACGTCCTGACTTTC. It translates to CASSYGSGLAAISSGANVLTF.

The chain employs TRBV11-3 and TRBJ1-6; TRBD1 matches at 9 bases. Germline V gives CDR1 SGHNT, CDR2 YENEEA. This CDR3 spans 16 amino acids. V was pared by 4 bases and J by 8 bases, with 9 bases of the junction left unmatched. The CDR3 region has the DNA TGTGCCAGCAGCTATGACGCGGACAGGGGTGATTCACCCCTCCACTTT. This codes for CASSYDADRGDSPLHF.

The rearrangement links TRBV7-2 to TRBJ2-3; D may be TRBD2 (5 bases). Germline CDR1 and CDR2: SGHTA and FQGNSA. Trimming cost V 5 bases and J 4 bases, with 13 bases left between them. The CDR3 spans 14 residues. The CDR3 nucleotides are TGTGCCAGCAGCAGAGGGTTTACGGCAGATACGCAGTATTTT. Its protein product is CASSRGFTADTQYF.